The T cell receptor beta chain under discussion was sequenced for a study of T cell responses to AZD1222 COVID-19 vaccine. TCRdb's table, derived via immunoSEQ multiplex PCR, lists solely in-frame clones and lacks some. The sample has about 200,000 clones, 85% to 95% seen once. The receptor's source is an adult in good health. The input for sequencing was peripheral blood, taken on day 0 of AZD1222 vaccination.

CDR3 in amino acids: CASSLLDSPGPQHF. Here the CDR3 DNA reads TGTGCCAGCAGCTTGTTGGACAGTCCGGGGCCCCAGCATTTT. This sequence joins TRBV5-8 and TRBJ1-5, with a weak D call TRBD1 (6 bases). The CDR3 is 14 residues long. V shed 1 base and J shed 9 bases, with 14 bases lying between them. Germline V gene sequence: CDR1 SGHTS, CDR2 YDEGEE.